These 20 T cell receptor beta chains were all obtained from the same sample, sequenced in a study of molecular identifiers for immune sequencing clone quantification. TCRdb independently ran MiXCR on the PCR reads; one entry per CDR3 protein. The sample includes approximately 35,000 distinct CDR3 sequences, approximately 19% of them seen just once. The sequencing sample was made of naive CD8+ T cells from blood, with Jurkat cell RNA spiked in. The subset: FACS-sorted CD8+CD4-CCR7+CD45RA+ naive T cells. These receptors were taken from a human donor in good health. Some libraries in this study had Jurkat cell RNA spiked in.

This clonotype was detected ten times or more. This chain links TRBV11-2 with TRBJ2-3; tentatively, D is TRBD1 or TRBD2 (6 bases each). Germline CDR1 is SGHAT and CDR2 is FQNNGV. This CDR3 has 17 residues. Trimming cost V 3 bases and J 0 bases, with 16 bases left between them. The CDR3 nucleotides are TGTGCCAGCAGCTTCGAACCGCCGGGGGCTAGCACAGATACGCAGTATTTT. Translation: CASSFEPPGASTDTQYF. Full variable domain (remainder filled in from reference TRBV11-2 and TRBJ2-3): EAGVAQSPRYKIIEKRQSVAFWCNPISGHATLYWYQQILGQGPKLLIQFQNNGVVDDSQLPKDRFSAERLKGVDSTLKIQPAKLEDSAVYLCASSFEPPGASTDTQYFGPGTRLTVL.

Comments on this clonotype: At one end the junction does not follow the germline gene, possibly because of a read error. The chain employs TRBV20-1 and TRBJ1-1, with 8 positions matching TRBD1. The length of the CDR3 is 17 residues. Looked up from germline, CDR1 is DFQATT and CDR2 is SNEGSKA (reference sequence). CDR3 region: CSAGDWTQGALNTEAFF. The CDR3 DNA is TGCAGTGCTGGAGATTGGACTCAGGGGGCATTGAACACTGAAGCTTTCTTC.

This chain uses TRBV4-3 with TRBJ1-2; 7 bases match TRBD1. Germline V gives CDR1 LGHNA, CDR2 YSLEER. V lost 0 bases to trimming and J lost 7 bases; unmatched junction nucleotides: 14. The CDR3 loop spans 17 amino acids. CDR3 DNA sequence: TGCGCCAGCAGCCAAGATAGGGCCCACGACAGGGTTAGTGGCTACACCTTC. Its protein is CASSQDRAHDRVSGYTF.

The sample holds many counts of this clonotype. The chain recombines TRBV2 with TRBJ2-3; TRBD2 matches at 7 bases. From germline, CDR1 is SNHLY and CDR2 FYNNEI. V lost 6 bases and J lost 1; bases outside the gene matches: 1. The CDR3 extends over 13 amino acids. The CDR3 region has the DNA TGTGCCAGCAGGGGGGGGGGCACAGATACGCAGTATTTT. Translated, it gives CASRGGGTDTQYF.

This clonotype was found many times. The chain links TRBV27 to TRBJ2-4; D is unresolved. Germline V CDR1 and CDR2: MNHEY, SMNVEV (reference sequence). With 2 bases removed from V and 0 bases from J, the gap between germline ends came to 8 bases. CDR3 length: 15 amino acids. Written as DNA, the CDR3 is TGTGCCAGCAGTTTAATCGGGCTAGCCAAAAACATTCAGTACTTC. It specifies CASSLIGLAKNIQYF.

The chain links TRBV6-6 to TRBJ2-5, with D uncertain. The V gene lost 6 bases and the J gene lost 1 base, with 12 bases spanning the gap. Germline CDR1 and CDR2: MNHNY and SVGAGI (reference sequence). CDR3 length equals 14 residues. CDR3 nucleotides: TGTGCCAGCAGGCAGGCGGCCATCCAAGAGACCCAGTACTTC. Translating gives CASRQAAIQETQYF.

This clonotype was picked up a small number of times. A read error may be the cause here, since a much bigger clone is one base away. The V gene is TRBV28, the J gene TRBJ2-7; D possibly matches TRBD1 or TRBD2 (5 bases each). Trimming cost V 5 bases and J 2 bases, with 16 bases left between them. The CDR3 extends over 15 amino acids. Germline V gives CDR1 MDHEN, CDR2 SYDVKM. This CDR3 reads CASSLRGSGAYEQYF. The CDR3 nucleotides read TGTGCCAGCAGTCTCCGGGGCAGTGGGGCCTACGAGCAGTACTTC.

This clonotype came up many times. This rearrangement joins TRBV12-3 or TRBV12-4 to TRBJ1-2, with 8 bases aligning to TRBD1. Unmatched junction bases numbered 14, after V lost 6 bases and J lost 8 bases. The CDR3 totals 15 residues. The CDR3 sequence: CASSPSDRVMEGYTF. In nucleotides, the CDR3 is TGTGCCAGCAGCCCATCGGACAGGGTGATGGAAGGCTACACCTTC.

This clonotype was observed many times. DNA for the CDR3: TGCAGTGCTAGAGGGGCCCTCCTACCCGAGAACTACAATGAGCAGTTCTTC. Protein sequence: CSARGALLPENYNEQFF. The chain combines TRBV20-1 with TRBJ2-1; no reliable D call. Trimming removed 1 base at V and 3 bases at J, with 19 bases between. Germline CDR1 reads DFQATT; CDR2 reads SNEGSKA (reference sequence). This CDR3 comprises 17 residues.

This clonotype was observed many times. The V gene is TRBV10-3, the J gene TRBJ2-7; either TRBD1 or TRBD2 may supply D (5 bases each). Per germline, CDR1 ENHRY and CDR2 SYGVKD. Trimming shortened V by 3 bases and J by 0 bases, and 12 bases separated the two germline ends. This CDR3 comprises 15 residues. As DNA, the CDR3 is TGTGCCATCAGTGACGATACGGGGCCCTCCTACGAGCAGTACTTC. It codes for CAISDDTGPSYEQYF.

This clonotype was recorded at least ten times. This rearrangement joins TRBV11-2 to TRBJ2-3, with D tentatively TRBD2 (5 bases). V dropped 1 base and J dropped 7 bases, with 12 bases sitting between them. This CDR3 is built from 14 residues. Germline CDR1 reads SGHAT; CDR2 reads FQNNGV. CDR3 sequence (DNA): TGTGCCAGCAGCTTAGGAGGGCCTGAATATACGCAGTATTTT. It encodes CASSLGGPEYTQYF.

This clonotype was recorded at least ten times. The J gene is TRBJ2-1, the V gene TRBV7-2; D remains ambiguous. V lost 1 base and J 8 bases, leaving 3 bases between the germline ends. The CDR3 has 11 amino acids. Germline V gives CDR1 SGHTA, CDR2 FQGNSA. In DNA, the CDR3 is TGTGCCAGCAGCTTAGACGATGAGCAGTTCTTC. Its protein is CASSLDDEQFF.

Worth noting for this clonotype: This could be a read error, since a much larger clone is one nucleotide away. The V and J genes are TRBV27 and TRBJ2-6; tentatively, D is TRBD2 (6 bases). Trimming removed 5 bases from V and 0 bases from J, with 11 bases in between. There are 16 residues in the CDR3. CDR1 is MNHEY, CDR2 SMNVEV, per germline (reference sequence). The CDR3 is CASSKLGGSGANVLTF. CDR3 bases: TGTGCCAGCAGTAAGTTGGGGGGCTCTGGGGCCAACGTCCTGACTTTC.

This sequence joins TRBV20-1 and TRBJ2-7; a weak D match, TRBD2 (6 bases). Germline-derived CDR1 and CDR2 are DFQATT and SNEGSKA (reference sequence). With 0 bases removed from V and 2 bases from J, the gap between germline ends came to 14 bases. The CDR3 extends over 15 amino acids. The chain's CDR3 is CSARDLIGSTYEQYF. Written as DNA, the CDR3 is TGCAGTGCTAGAGATTTGATCGGGAGCACCTACGAGCAGTACTTC.

In this sample, this clonotype turned up many times. The V and J genes are TRBV4-3 and TRBJ2-7, with TRBD2 matching 14 bases. CDR1 is LGHNA and CDR2 is YSLEER in the germline V gene. The length of the CDR3 is 16 residues. With 4 bases clipped from V and 2 bases from J, the junction kept 4 bases outside the gene matches. CDR3 amino acids: CASSPGLAGAAYEQYF. CDR3 DNA sequence: TGCGCCAGCAGCCCGGGACTAGCGGGAGCGGCCTACGAGCAGTACTTC.

This clonotype showed up many times. The chain carries TRBV4-3 and TRBJ2-3; unclear D gene. There are 15 residues in the CDR3. Germline lookup yields CDR1 LGHNA and CDR2 YSLEER. V was trimmed by 1 base and J by 6 bases, leaving 14 bases between them. In DNA form, the CDR3 reads TGCGCCAGCAGCCAAGCTGGGCACGTCTCCGATACGCAGTATTTT. It codes for CASSQAGHVSDTQYF.

This clonotype appeared a few times. The chain is built from TRBV29-1 and TRBJ1-1; D is ambiguous. The CDR3 sequence is 11 residues long. Between the trimmed V and J ends, which lost 3 bases and 2 bases, there was a span of 4 bases. CDR1 is SQVTM, CDR2 ANQGSEA, per germline. CDR3 DNA: TGCAGCGTTGAGATAAACACTGAAGCTTTCTTT. Its protein is CSVEINTEAFF.

This clonotype was counted a few times. The chain carries TRBV29-1 and TRBJ2-7; 8 bases align to TRBD1. V was clipped by 6 bases and J by 2 bases; unmatched bases: 6. This CDR3 region has 13 residues. CDR1 is SQVTM, CDR2 ANQGSEA, per germline. CDR3 amino acids: CSVRDRITYEQYF. CDR3 sequence (DNA): TGCAGCGTCCGGGACAGGATCACCTACGAGCAGTACTTC.

In its sample, this clonotype was seen many times. CDR3 loop: CASSVGADLYSNQPQHF. The CDR3 DNA reads as TGTGCCAGCAGCGTAGGGGCGGACCTCTATAGCAATCAGCCCCAGCATTTT. The chain recombines TRBV9 with TRBJ1-5; unclear D gene. This CDR3 comprises 17 residues. V shed 0 bases and J shed 0 bases, with 13 bases lying between them. Germline loops: CDR1 SGDLS, CDR2 YYNGEE.

This clonotype showed up just a few times. V is TRBV4-3 and J is TRBJ2-7; 7 nucleotides agree with TRBD1. V gave up 3 bases and J gave up 0 bases; unmatched junction bases: 5. CDR1 LGHNA and CDR2 YSLEER come from the germline V gene. This CDR3 contains 15 residues. CDR3 protein: CASSQNTGASYEQYF. DNA for the CDR3: TGCGCCAGCAGCCAGAACACAGGGGCCTCCTACGAGCAGTACTTC.